The 27 T cell receptor beta chains below were found in one sample sequenced in a study of vaccination effects on CD4 cells after COVID-19. Assay used: immunoSEQ multiplex PCR; TCRdb lists only in-frame clones, some missing. This table holds tens of thousands of clones, under 75% found once. No antigen has been assigned to these receptors. ViraFEST expansion of antigen-specific CD4+ T cells with viral peptide pools preceded sequencing. The culture ran for around 10 days before CD4+ T cells were isolated. Nucleocapsid antibody tests were negative, and the vaccine recipients had no prior SARS-CoV-2 infection. This specimen consisted of CD4+ T cells from PBMCs cultured with SARS-CoV-2 spike peptides, obtained before COVID-19 vaccination. These receptor sequences come from a human donor who received a COVID-19 vaccine.

The rearrangement links TRBV7-2 to TRBJ2-1, with TRBD2 identical over 7 bases. CDR1 and CDR2 from the germline V gene are SGHTA and FQGNSA. This CDR3 spans 15 amino acids. After removal of 2 bases from V and 3 bases from J, the junction contained 4 bases not matched to a gene. CDR3 DNA sequence: TGTGCCAGCAGCTTATGGGAGGGCGTCTACAATGAGCAGTTCTTC. It specifies CASSLWEGVYNEQFF.

This chain connects TRBV18 to TRBJ1-6; perhaps TRBD1 as D (6 bases). The CDR3 consists of 16 residues. V gave up 3 bases and J gave up 7 bases, with 16 bases separating them. Germline CDR1 reads KGHSH; CDR2 reads LQKENI. As DNA, the CDR3 is TGTGCCAGCTCACCGGATTCCGGGACACCAAATTCACCCCTCCACTTT. Translation gives CASSPDSGTPNSPLHF.

This clone was detected only once. V usage is TRBV25-1 and J usage is TRBJ2-7; TRBD1 or TRBD2 may be the D gene (6 bases each). Germline CDR1 is MGHDK and CDR2 is SYGVNS. The CDR3 is 15 amino acids. V gave up 3 bases and J gave up 6 bases, with 18 bases separating them. The CDR3 coding sequence is TGTGCCAGCAGTGACAGTCCGGGGGCGCGGAGCGAGCAGTACTTC. Translation gives CASSDSPGARSEQYF.

The chain uses TRBV12-5 and TRBJ2-1; TRBD2 matches at 12 bases. The V gene's germline CDR1 is LGHNT and CDR2 FRNRAP. V trimming: 2 bases; J trimming: 2 bases; junction bases outside the gene matches: 7. The CDR3 totals 18 residues. In DNA form, the CDR3 reads TGTGCTAGTGGTTTGCGACTAGCGGGAGCCTACACCTACAATGAGCAGTTCTTC. As protein: CASGLRLAGAYTYNEQFF.

The V call is TRBV18, the J call TRBJ1-2; D is undetermined. The germline gives CDR1 KGHSH, CDR2 LQKENI. With 6 bases removed from V and 8 bases from J, the gap between germline ends came to 10 bases. CDR3 length equals 11 residues. The CDR3 sequence is CASSLSGGYTF. CDR3 sequence (DNA): TGTGCCAGCTCGCTCTCTGGGGGCTACACCTTC.

This clone came up a few times. The chain links TRBV24-1 to TRBJ1-2, with 7 bases matching TRBD1. V was clipped by 4 bases and J by 4 bases; unmatched bases: 5. The CDR3 loop spans 14 amino acids. Germline assignment: CDR1 KGHDR and CDR2 SFDVKD. The CDR3 reads CATSDRGQPYGYTF. In DNA, the CDR3 is TGTGCCACCAGTGACCGGGGACAGCCCTATGGCTACACCTTC.

The chain recombines TRBV5-1 with TRBJ1-2; D ambiguous. Germline V CDR1 and CDR2: SGHRS, YFSETQ. Trimming pared 0 bases from V and 12 bases from J, leaving 21 bases between. This CDR3 spans 15 amino acids. The CDR3 DNA is TGCGCCAGCAGCTTGGCCGCCCAGACAAATAGGGCGCACACCTTC. Amino acid sequence: CASSLAAQTNRAHTF.

CDR3 region: CASSPQGGPLDYGYTF. Written as DNA, the CDR3 is TGCGCCAGCAGCCCACAGGGGGGTCCCCTCGACTATGGCTACACCTTC. This chain joins TRBV23-1 and TRBJ1-2; 8 positions match TRBD1. TRBV23-1 is flagged as an ORF with uncertain function. Unmatched junction bases numbered 12, after V lost 6 bases and J lost 3 bases. This CDR3 region has 16 residues.

V usage is TRBV9 and J usage is TRBJ2-3; no firm D call. CDR1 is SGDLS, CDR2 YYNGEE, per germline. Trimming took 0 bases from V and 3 from J, leaving 11 bases between them. There are 15 residues in the CDR3. CDR3: CASSVGAARTDTQYF. In DNA, the CDR3 is TGTGCCAGCAGCGTAGGGGCGGCTCGAACAGATACGCAGTATTTT.

This clone was seen a few times. The chain carries TRBV3-1 (or the pseudogene TRBV3-2) and TRBJ1-1; D might be TRBD1 (5 bases). The CDR3 runs 16 residues. Trimming shortened V by 1 base and J by 4 bases, and 16 bases separated the two germline ends. Germline CDR1 and CDR2: LGHDT and YNNKEL (reference sequence). CDR3 residues: CASSQGGTLRGTEAFF. CDR3 DNA: TGTGCCAGCAGCCAAGGGGGGACTCTGCGGGGCACTGAAGCTTTCTTT.

The rearrangement joins TRBV7-2 to TRBJ1-3; D is ambiguous. Trimming pared 2 bases from V and 4 bases from J, leaving 9 bases between. This CDR3 is 14 amino acids long. CDR1 SGHTA and CDR2 FQGNSA come from the germline V gene. CDR3 DNA sequence: TGTGCCAGCAGCTTAATATTCGACGGAAACACCATATATTTT. Translating gives CASSLIFDGNTIYF.

The chain combines TRBV3-1 (or the pseudogene TRBV3-2) with TRBJ1-6, with a possible D match to TRBD1 (6 bases). Trimming removed 4 bases from V and 10 bases from J, with 14 bases in between. The V gene's germline CDR1 is LGHDT and CDR2 YNNKEL (reference sequence). This CDR3 is 14 amino acids long. The CDR3 nucleotides read TGTGCCAGCAGCCCCCCAGGGGAAGCGTCACCCCTCCACTTT. It is translated as CASSPPGEASPLHF.

V and J are TRBV29-1 and TRBJ2-1; the D gene could be TRBD1 or TRBD2 (5 bases each). The V gene lost 5 bases and the J gene lost 0 bases, with 17 bases spanning the gap. The germline V gene has CDR1 SQVTM and CDR2 ANQGSEA. The CDR3 extends over 16 amino acids. CDR3 protein: CSVRGQTGFSYNEQFF. CDR3 nucleotides: TGCAGCGTTAGGGGCCAAACGGGGTTCTCCTACAATGAGCAGTTCTTC.

J is TRBJ2-2 and V is TRBV10-3, with TRBD2 matching 8 bases. Germline V gene data show CDR1 as ENHRY and CDR2 as SYGVKD. The CDR3 is 16 amino acids. Unmatched junction bases numbered 11, after V lost 9 bases and J lost 2 bases. The CDR3 DNA sequence: TGTGCCATTTCGGGAGGGCCCTCTCTCAACACCGGGGAGCTGTTTTTT. Its translation: CAISGGPSLNTGELFF.

The chain employs TRBV21-1 and TRBJ2-3; TRBD2, the table's D call, lacks a check against the DNA. TRBV21-1 is noted as a pseudogene. This CDR3 contains 18 residues. CDR3 sequence reads: CASSKGRGSPCSTDTQYF. In DNA, the CDR3 is TGTGCCAGCAGCAAAGGTCGCGGCAGCCCGTGTAGCACAGATACGCAGTATTTT.

This clone has a handful of counts. V and J are TRBV14 and TRBJ2-3; 9 nucleotides line up with TRBD1. This CDR3 has 17 amino acids. The V segment lost 3 bases and the J segment 2 bases; nucleotides outside the gene matches: 9. Per germline, CDR1 SGHDN and CDR2 FVKESK. DNA for the CDR3: TGTGCCAGCAGCCAGGCCTGGGACAGGGACCTCACAGATACGCAGTATTTT. Protein product: CASSQAWDRDLTDTQYF. The full variable domain, in which reference TRBV14 and TRBJ2-3 provide the parts outside the CDR3, is EAGVTQFPSHSVIEKGQTVTLRCDPISGHDNLYWYRRVMGKEIKFLLHFVKESKQDESGMPNNRFLAERTGGTYSTLKVQPAELEDSGVYFCASSQAWDRDLTDTQYFGPGTRLTVL.

The rearrangement links TRBV4-2 to TRBJ2-6, with TRBD1 matching over 7 bases. V was pared by 2 bases and J by 0 bases, with 10 bases of the junction left unmatched. CDR1 LGHNA and CDR2 YNFKEQ come from the germline V gene. CDR3 length: 19 residues. Written as DNA, the CDR3 is TGTGCCAGCAGCCAACCGTACAGGGGCCGGGACTCTGGGGCCAACGTCCTGACTTTC. Translating gives CASSQPYRGRDSGANVLTF.

The chain joins TRBV28 to TRBJ2-4, with 7 bases aligning to TRBD2. Germline V gives CDR1 MDHEN, CDR2 SYDVKM. V lost 7 bases, J lost 12 bases, and 12 bases stayed unmatched. This CDR3 spans 13 amino acids. CDR3 protein: CASNEDIGGGQYF. The CDR3 DNA sequence: TGTGCCAGCAATGAAGACATTGGGGGGGGTCAGTACTTC.

This clone was seen just once. The rearrangement joins TRBV18 to TRBJ1-2; tentative D call: TRBD1 (5 bases). The V end was cut by 0 bases, the J end by 11 bases, with 13 bases between. Germline V gene sequence: CDR1 KGHSH, CDR2 LQKENI. The CDR3 extends over 13 amino acids. Here the CDR3 DNA reads TGTGCCAGCTCACCACCTGGGGCCCAGGGATACACCTTC. Amino acids: CASSPPGAQGYTF.

The CDR3 bases are TGTGCCAGCACCCTGCAGAGCAATCAGCCCCAGCATTTT. This encodes CASTLQSNQPQHF. The gene calls are TRBV28 and TRBJ1-5; unclear D gene. CDR1 and CDR2 (germline): MDHEN, SYDVKM. Trimming pared 7 bases from V and 1 base from J, leaving 8 bases between. The CDR3 consists of 13 residues.

This chain connects TRBV5-1 to TRBJ1-1; no clear D. CDR3 length equals 13 residues. Looked up from germline, CDR1 is SGHRS and CDR2 is YFSETQ. The V and J ends lost 0 bases and 5 bases respectively, with 8 bases between them. CDR3 DNA: TGCGCCAGCAGCTTGGTTCCCAGGACTGAAGCTTTCTTT. Protein sequence: CASSLVPRTEAFF.

This rearrangement joins TRBV5-8 to TRBJ2-2; TRBD2 matches 9 bases. The CDR3 runs to 15 residues. V lost 10 bases, J lost 0 bases, and 7 bases stayed unmatched. Germline CDR1 reads SGHTS; CDR2 reads YDEGEE. The CDR3 here is CADKLAGANTGELFF. The CDR3 nucleotides read TGTGCCGACAAATTAGCGGGAGCGAACACCGGGGAGCTGTTTTTT.

The chain recombines TRBV6-1 with TRBJ2-7, with 9 bases identical to TRBD2. In germline, CDR1 is MNHNS, CDR2 SASEGT. The CDR3 totals 20 residues. The ends lost 3 bases at V and 2 bases at J; junction bases unmatched: 20. CDR3 coding DNA: TGTGCCAGCAGTGATCCCCTCCTAGCGGGAACTAAAGAGAGGGCCTACGAGCAGTACTTC. Translating it yields CASSDPLLAGTKERAYEQYF.

The V call is TRBV19, the J call TRBJ1-1, with 7 bases aligning to TRBD1. The length of the CDR3 is 15 residues. Losses at the gene ends were 7 bases for V and 1 base for J; bases not matched to a gene: 9. Germline loops: CDR1 LNHDA, CDR2 SQIVND (reference sequence). CDR3 coding DNA: TGTGCCAGTACCAAAACAGGGGTTGGGAACACTGAAGCTTTCTTT. As protein: CASTKTGVGNTEAFF.

This clone has more than one count but fewer than ten. Different DNA sequences within this sample yield the same CDR3. V usage is TRBV9 and J usage is TRBJ2-3, with D uncertain. The V and J ends lost 5 bases and 5 bases respectively, with 6 bases between them. This CDR3 is 11 amino acids long. Germline CDR1 reads SGDLS; CDR2 reads YYNGEE. CDR3 nucleotides: TGTGCCAGCAGTAGAGGAGATACGCAGTATTTT. Its protein is CASSRGDTQYF.

CDR3 protein: CASSFVGQAKNTEAFF. The CDR3 DNA reads as TGTGCCAGCAGCTTCGTAGGTCAGGCGAAGAACACTGAAGCTTTCTTT. V usage is TRBV5-5 and J usage is TRBJ1-1, with D uncertain. V lost 2 bases and J lost 1, with 15 bases in between. This CDR3 has 16 amino acids. Germline CDR1 SGHKS, CDR2 YYEKEE (reference sequence).

This clone was seen only a few times. This chain uses TRBV2 with TRBJ1-2; D is uncertain. V was trimmed by 4 bases and J by 7 bases, leaving 7 bases between them. The CDR3 is 11 amino acids. The germline CDR1 and CDR2 sequences are SNHLY and FYNNEI. CDR3 DNA sequence: TGTGCCAGCAGTGCAGGTGGTGGCTACACCTTC. This translates into CASSAGGGYTF.